These 11 T cell receptor beta chains originate from one sample sequenced in a study of early T cells in non-severe SARS-CoV-2 infection. One entry per CDR3 protein, called by TCRdb with MiXCR from the 5' RACE reads. The top ten clones hold about 5% of a sample with 80,000 to 95,000 distinct CDR3 sequences, around a sixth of them seen once. This sample comprised whole blood, obtained at baseline. The receptors were sampled from an adult who was a healthcare worker with PCR-confirmed SARS-CoV-2 infection or an uninfected control (not recorded which).

The DNA of the CDR3 is TGCAGTGCTAGTGCCCTCGGCCGGGAGAGGACCGGGGAGCTGTTTTTT. It is translated as CSASALGRERTGELFF. The chain carries TRBV20-1 and TRBJ2-2; a weak D match, TRBD2 (6 bases). Trimming stripped 3 bases from V and 5 bases from J, with 19 bases between. Looked up from germline, CDR1 is DFQATT and CDR2 is SNEGSKA (reference sequence). There are 16 residues in the CDR3.

The chain couples TRBV2 to TRBJ1-2, with TRBD1 matching over 8 bases. The CDR3 loop spans 16 amino acids. V dropped 0 bases and J dropped 2; count of bases not matched to a gene: 5. Germline V gene sequence: CDR1 SNHLY, CDR2 FYNNEI. CDR3 protein: CASSEAQTGENYGYTF. CDR3 nucleotides: TGTGCCAGCAGTGAAGCGCAGACAGGGGAGAACTATGGCTACACCTTC.

The rearrangement joins TRBV19 to TRBJ1-1; no clear D gene. V was cut by 7 bases and J by 2 bases, with 14 bases left in between. The CDR3 is made up of 14 amino acids. Germline V lookup: CDR1 LNHDA, CDR2 SQIVND (reference sequence). The CDR3 DNA follows: TGTGCCAGTAACCGCCCCAGAGATAACACTGAAGCTTTCTTT. Its translation: CASNRPRDNTEAFF.

This clonotype was observed many times. CDR3 nucleotides: TGCAGTGCTGAGACAGGGGAAGGCACAGATACGCAGTATTTT. Its translation is CSAETGEGTDTQYF. This sequence joins TRBV20-1 and TRBJ2-3; 8 bases line up with TRBD1. In germline, CDR1 is DFQATT, CDR2 SNEGSKA (reference sequence). The CDR3 consists of 14 residues. V dropped 5 bases and J dropped 1; count of bases not matched to a gene: 5.

This clonotype was detected many times. The chain links TRBV7-9 to TRBJ1-3; D is possibly TRBD1 (5 bases). V shed 4 bases and J shed 14 bases, with 12 bases lying between them. This CDR3 comprises 11 residues. Germline V gene data show CDR1 as SEHNR and CDR2 as FQNEAQ (reference sequence). The CDR3 DNA is TGTGCCAGCAGCTCACAGGCGGCCTTATATTTT. Encoded protein: CASSSQAALYF.

This clonotype was seen more than once but under ten times. The V and J genes are TRBV2 and TRBJ2-7, with D uncertain. Germline CDR1 SNHLY, CDR2 FYNNEI. The CDR3 runs 12 residues. The V end was cut by 3 bases, the J end by 4 bases, with 7 bases between. CDR3 sequence reads: CASSDAQYEQYF. As DNA, the CDR3 is TGTGCCAGCAGTGATGCACAGTACGAGCAGTACTTC.

The gene calls are TRBV7-9 and TRBJ1-6; D gene uncertain. This CDR3 contains 12 residues. Trimming pared 1 base from V and 7 bases from J, leaving 2 bases between. Germline V gene lookup returns CDR1 SEHNR and CDR2 FQNEAQ (reference sequence). In DNA form, the CDR3 reads TGTGCCAGCAGCTTAGACAATTCACCCCTCCACTTT. Encoded protein: CASSLDNSPLHF.

The chain combines TRBV24-1 with TRBJ2-1; D gene uncertain. Germline V gene data show CDR1 as KGHDR and CDR2 as SFDVKD. CDR3 length equals 15 residues. Trimming took off 0 bases at V and 5 bases at J, with 10 bases between the two ends. Written as DNA, the CDR3 is TGTGCCACCAGTGATTTGTACGCCAACCACAATGAGCAGTTCTTC. This gives the protein CATSDLYANHNEQFF.

In the case of this clonotype: The CDR3 carries no conserved terminal phenylalanine or tryptophan, so it likely arises from a read error. This chain connects TRBV7-6 to TRBJ2-7, with 9 nucleotides matching TRBD1. The CDR3 is 16 amino acids. After removal of 1 base from V and 4 bases from J, the junction contained 8 bases not matched to a gene. Looked up from germline, CDR1 is SGHVS and CDR2 is FNYEAQ. As DNA, the CDR3 is TGTGCCAGCAGCTTAGGGGATACCGGGACAGGGTACGAGCAGTACTTA. It is translated as CASSLGDTGTGYEQYL.

This chain connects TRBV10-3 to TRBJ1-3, with 8 bases that match TRBD1. CDR3 size: 14 residues. The germline V gene encodes CDR1 ENHRY and CDR2 SYGVKD. J lost 4 bases, V lost 5 bases, and 4 bases had no gene match. The CDR3 DNA sequence: TGTGCCATCAGTACGGGGACAGGCGGAAACACCATATATTTT. It specifies CAISTGTGGNTIYF.

The J gene is TRBJ2-1, the V gene TRBV11-2, with D perhaps matching TRBD2 (5 bases). This CDR3 comprises 18 residues. The germline V gene encodes CDR1 SGHAT and CDR2 FQNNGV. V lost 0 bases, J lost 5 bases, and 20 bases lay in between. Here the CDR3 reads CASSLDSGPSRFDNEQFF. The CDR3 coding sequence is TGTGCCAGCAGCTTAGATTCGGGTCCTAGCCGTTTCGACAATGAGCAGTTCTTC. The variable domain in full, completed from reference TRBV11-2 and TRBJ2-1, reads EAGVAQSPRYKIIEKRQSVAFWCNPISGHATLYWYQQILGQGPKLLIQFQNNGVVDDSQLPKDRFSAERLKGVDSTLKIQPAKLEDSAVYLCASSLDSGPSRFDNEQFFGPGTRLTVL.